This TCR beta chain was identified during a study of early T cells in non-severe SARS-CoV-2 infection (dated by TCRdb to the early 2020s). Notes on the research overall: Because TCR sequencing relied on bulk RNA taken from unsorted whole blood, pairing of alpha and beta chains was not possible.

The receptor library was made with 5' RACE. TCRdb lists the instrument as NextSeq 500. The TCR library protocol attached unique molecular identifiers to individual cDNA molecules to correct for sequencing error and PCR bias. Both TCR alpha and beta chains were sequenced, and tight co-correlation was observed between alpha and beta sequence abundances in each sample. On the authors' methods: Decombinator V4 was used to perform V gene, J gene and CDR3 annotation of TCR sequences. TCRs were defined as expanded if a significant change between any two time points was detected under a Poisson model with p below 0.0001. TCR abundances were normalised to the total number of TCRs sequenced per sample and were expressed as counts per million. TRAV1-2 paired with TRAJ12, TRAJ20 or TRAJ33 defined MAIT TCRs, while TRAV10 paired with TRAJ18 defined iNKT TCRs. VDJdb, accessed 1 November 2021, was searched for CMV, EBV and SARS-CoV-2 annotated TCRs, with TCRs annotated for multiple antigens excluded. TCRdb applied fastp at Q25 and MiXCR to the public reads, then kept only in-frame beta chains. Under each unique CDR3 protein, matching rows form one entry showing the most common genes and DNA. The V and J calls, along with clone size, are taken from TCRdb and not from the paper's own processing. The table for this sample lists fewer than 120,000 distinct CDR3 sequences; around an eighth of them were counted only once. 3.8% of the sample comes from the top ten.

Study-wide findings and limitations: VDJdb matching was skewed toward anti-spike CD8 responses and likely underestimated virus-specific expansions, missing private and CD4 specificities.

The study was a case-control design nested within a healthcare worker cohort in London, UK, with weekly nasopharyngeal swab PCR tests and blood sampling. Between 23 and 31 March 2020, the week of the UK lockdown, healthcare workers were enrolled and then followed up weekly for as long as 16 weeks. This clonotype appeared a few times. Its antigen remains unidentified. Qualities for individual bases were not recorded, and no much larger clone is one base off. The CDR3 measures 13 amino acids from cysteine to phenylalanine. Left in the record is the CDR3 DNA by itself, 39 bases read in frame from the first base. At the junction V is shortened by 7 bases and J by 7 bases, with 15 bases in between. For CDR1 and CDR2, the germline V gene lists SGDLS and YYNGEE.

The source material was whole blood, sampled at baseline. The rearrangement joined TRBV9 to TRBJ1-3, with no confidently assigned D gene. The sequence came from an adult who was a healthcare worker with PCR-confirmed SARS-CoV-2 infection or an uninfected control (not recorded which). This receptor has the CDR3 CASGAAQKNTIYF. The sequence in DNA is TGTGCCAGCGGCGCAGCCCAAAAGAACACCATATATTTT.